A selection of T cell receptor beta chains follows, all from one sample in a study of blood T cell repertoires in COVID-19. Repertoires were generated with immunoSEQ multiplex PCR, while TCRdb's copy carries only in-frame clones and drops some. The repertoire includes approximately 100,000 clones, around 85% of them detected once, and over 10% sits in the top ten. Sequencing was carried out using peripheral blood. Source of these receptors: a human donor in a cohort sampled during active COVID-19. The CDR3 runs from the conserved cysteine through the conserved F or W. The D gene is left open where the match is weak. The size entry is marked missing in some rows and otherwise reads once, few, many or a size class.

abundance | j_gene | v_gene | d_gene | CDR3aa | CDR3nt
- | TRBJ1-2 | TRBV9 | - | CASSVAGPNYGYTF | TGTGCCAGCAGCGTAGCAGGGCCTAACTATGGCTACACCTTC
- | TRBJ1-6 | TRBV30 | - | CAWSIAGGNSPLHF | TGTGCCTGGAGCATAGCGGGGGGTAATTCACCCCTCCACTTT
- | TRBJ2-5 | TRBV3-1/TRBV3-2 | TRBD2 | CASGPTSGGSKTQYF | TGTGCCAGTGGGCCGACTAGCGGGGGTTCAAAGACCCAGTACTTC
- | TRBJ2-5 | TRBV4-1 | TRBD2 | CASSHGTSGGAGETQYF | TGCGCCAGCAGTCATGGGACTAGCGGGGGGGCCGGGGAGACCCAGTACTTC
- | TRBJ2-7 | TRBV30 | TRBD1 | CAWGRQGVSYEQYF | TGTGCCTGGGGGAGACAGGGGGTCTCCTACGAGCAGTACTTC
- | TRBJ2-3 | TRBV7-3 | - | CASSQEARATDTQYF | TGTGCCAGCAGCCAGGAGGCTAGGGCCACAGATACGCAGTATTTT
few | TRBJ1-1 | TRBV6-5 | - | CASSSRTAYTEAFF | TGTGCCAGCAGTTCCAGGACAGCTTACACTGAAGCTTTCTTT
- | TRBJ2-3 | TRBV28 | - | CASRSPRAADTQYF | TGTGCCAGCAGGAGCCCCAGGGCAGCAGATACGCAGTATTTT
- | TRBJ2-1 | TRBV14 | TRBD2 | CASSQLAGTEQFF | TGTGCCAGCAGCCAACTAGCGGGGACCGAGCAGTTCTTC
- | TRBJ1-5 | TRBV4-2 | TRBD1 | CASSQEGQGGNQPQHF | TGTGCCAGCAGCCAAGAGGGACAGGGGGGCAATCAGCCCCAGCATTTT
- | TRBJ2-2 | TRBV6-5 | - | CASSYGSGPNTGELFF | TGTGCCAGCAGTTACGGGAGCGGGCCGAACACCGGGGAGCTGTTTTTT
- | TRBJ1-1 | TRBV30 | - | CACLGGREKNTEAFF | TGTGCCTGCCTCGGGGGACGGGAAAAGAACACTGAAGCTTTCTTT
- | TRBJ1-5 | TRBV5-8 | TRBD1 | CASSYGQGGQPQHF | TGTGCCAGCAGCTACGGACAGGGGGGTCAGCCCCAGCATTTT
- | TRBJ2-7 | TRBV21-1 | - | CASSLGTGTGDHEQYF | TGTGCCAGCAGCCTGGGGACAGGGACAGGGGACCACGAGCAGTACTTC
- | TRBJ1-1 | TRBV30 | - | CAWDPTGGWNTEAFF | TGTGCCTGGGACCCTACCGGGGGGTGGAACACTGAAGCTTTCTTT
- | TRBJ2-7 | TRBV6-5 | - | CASSYSRDSYEQYF | TGTGCCAGCAGTTACTCCCGGGACTCCTACGAGCAGTACTTC
- | TRBJ2-7 | TRBV9 | TRBD1 | CASSPGTGWYEQYF | TGTGCCAGCAGCCCTGGGACAGGGTGGTACGAGCAGTACTTC
- | TRBJ2-7 | TRBV11-2 | TRBD2 | CASSLVTSATYEQYF | TGTGCCAGCAGCCTAGTAACTAGCGCAACCTACGAGCAGTACTTC
- | TRBJ2-5 | TRBV19 | TRBD2 | CASSMARLVAGGQETQYF | TGTGCCAGTAGTATGGCCCGCCTAGTAGCGGGGGGTCAAGAGACCCAGTACTTC
few | TRBJ1-5 | TRBV6-4 | TRBD1 | CASSGDRDQPQHF | TGTGCCAGCAGTGGGGACAGGGATCAGCCCCAGCATTTT
once | TRBJ1-5 | TRBV5-8 | - | CASSWAKLPQHF | TGTGCCAGCAGCTGGGCGAAATTGCCCCAGCATTTT
- | TRBJ1-4 | TRBV7-6 | - | CASSLVRSRGEKLFF | TGTGCCAGCAGCTTAGTGCGGTCCCGGGGGGAAAAACTGTTTTTT
- | TRBJ2-3 | TRBV10-1 | - | CANQTPPCTDTQYF | TGCGCCAACCAAACACCCCCCTGCACAGATACGCAGTATTTT
- | TRBJ1-5 | TRBV29-1 | TRBD1 | CSVGGQYNQPQHF | TGCAGCGTTGGGGGACAGTACAATCAGCCCCAGCATTTT
- | TRBJ1-1 | TRBV7-2 | - | CASSFMGGDTEAFF | TGTGCCAGCAGCTTTATGGGGGGGGATACTGAAGCTTTCTTT
- | TRBJ1-1 | TRBV28 | TRBD1 | CASSRLTGGNTEAFF | TGTGCCAGCAGTCGGCTGACAGGGGGGAACACTGAAGCTTTCTTT
- | TRBJ1-5 | TRBV6-5 | TRBD1 | CASRTSRGDQPQHF | TGTGCCAGCAGGACCAGCAGGGGGGATCAGCCCCAGCATTTT
few | TRBJ1-5 | TRBV6-2/TRBV6-3 | - | CASSFSRASNQPQHF | TGTGCCAGCAGTTTCTCCAGGGCTAGCAATCAGCCCCAGCATTTT
- | TRBJ2-7 | TRBV11-3 | TRBD1 | CASSLGQGEQYF | TGTGCCAGCAGCTTAGGACAGGGCGAGCAGTACTTC
- | TRBJ2-7 | TRBV6-5 | - | CASSRDTAYEQYF | TGTGCCAGCAGCCGGGACACCGCCTACGAGCAGTACTTC
- | TRBJ2-5 | TRBV30 | - | CARSAGAEETQYF | TGTGCCCGGAGCGCGGGGGCCGAAGAGACCCAGTACTTC
- | TRBJ1-1 | TRBV27 | TRBD1 | CASSFGTRGSTEAFF | TGTGCCAGCAGTTTTGGGACCAGGGGGAGCACTGAAGCTTTCTTT
- | TRBJ1-2 | TRBV28 | TRBD1 | CASISGDRGDYGYTF | TGTGCCAGCATCTCGGGGGACAGGGGTGACTATGGCTACACCTTC
- | TRBJ2-7 | TRBV28 | - | CASSLRSGSLPNEQYF | TGTGCCAGCAGTTTGCGCTCAGGGTCCCTCCCCAACGAGCAGTACTTC
- | TRBJ2-2 | TRBV7-9 | TRBD2 | CASRPRLAGYTGELFF | TGTGCCAGCAGACCTCGACTAGCGGGGTACACCGGGGAGCTGTTTTTT